Given below is one T cell receptor (beta chain) in context. Its antigen is not known. The V end lost 3 bases, the J end lost 5 bases, and 9 bases lay between the germline ends. This CDR3 spans 13 amino acids. Germline V gene data show CDR1 as SGHTA and CDR2 as FQGNSA. Primers: 60 V beta forward and 13 J beta reverse. TCRdb's copy holds only in-frame clones and misses some; the assay was immunoSEQ multiplex PCR. The sample includes roughly 80,000 clones, roughly 90% of them seen just once. The source of the sample is a study of glioma-infiltrating T cells after dendritic cell vaccination. Across the study: Three intradermal dendritic cell vaccine injections were given every two weeks. Whole-study results and caveats: Estimated pretreatment TIL content predicted outcome after dendritic cell vaccination.

This sequence was found in a human donor with glioblastoma. The chain uses TRBV7-2 and TRBJ2-3, with D possibly matching TRBD2 (6 bases). The specimen was blood, collected before dendritic cell vaccination. The CDR3 here is CASSLGGLDTQYF. Written as DNA, the CDR3 is TGTGCCAGCAGCTTGGGGGGACTAGATACGCAGTATTTT.